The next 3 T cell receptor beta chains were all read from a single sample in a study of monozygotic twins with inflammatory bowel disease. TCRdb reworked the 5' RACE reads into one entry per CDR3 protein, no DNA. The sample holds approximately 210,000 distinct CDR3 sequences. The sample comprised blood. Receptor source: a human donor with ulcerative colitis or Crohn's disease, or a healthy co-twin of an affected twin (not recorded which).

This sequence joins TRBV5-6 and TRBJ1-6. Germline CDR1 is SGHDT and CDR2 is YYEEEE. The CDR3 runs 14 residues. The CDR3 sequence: CASSLGTVNSPLHF.

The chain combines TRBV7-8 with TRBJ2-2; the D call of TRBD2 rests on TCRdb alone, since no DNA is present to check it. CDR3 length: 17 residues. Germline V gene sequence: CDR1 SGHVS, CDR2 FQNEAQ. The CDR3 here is CASSILAGGDTTGELFF.

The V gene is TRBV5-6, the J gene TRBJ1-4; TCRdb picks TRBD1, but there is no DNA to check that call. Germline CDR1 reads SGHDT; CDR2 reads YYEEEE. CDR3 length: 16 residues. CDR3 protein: CASSLAGTGGNEKLFF.